Listed below are T cell receptor beta chains from one sample, sequenced in a study of T cell responses to AZD1222 COVID-19 vaccine. The table came from immunoSEQ multiplex PCR; TCRdb's copy has only in-frame clones and leaves some out. This table has approximately 140,000 clones, roughly 92% appearing once. The sequencing used peripheral blood, collected 28 days after the second AZD1222 dose. These receptors came from an adult who received the AZD1222 COVID-19 vaccine. Both conserved end residues are part of each CDR3. The order of the fields is D gene, V gene, J gene, clone size, CDR3 DNA, CDR3 protein. D genes are given only for firm matches. Expanded clones are given a class, and other clones once, few, many or no size at all.

D gene: NA
V gene: TRBV7-3
J gene: TRBJ2-1
clone size: NA
CDR3 DNA: TGTGCCAGCAGCACTGGGGTTGAGCAGTTCTTC
CDR3 protein: CASSTGVEQFF

D gene: NA
V gene: TRBV5-5
J gene: TRBJ2-4
clone size: NA
CDR3 DNA: TGTGCCAGCAGCTTGGCCGGGGCCAAAAACATTCAGTACTTC
CDR3 protein: CASSLAGAKNIQYF

D gene: NA
V gene: TRBV30
J gene: TRBJ1-1
clone size: NA
CDR3 DNA: TGTGCCTGGAGGATAGACAGGTCCACTGAAGCTTTCTTT
CDR3 protein: CAWRIDRSTEAFF

D gene: NA
V gene: TRBV5-1
J gene: TRBJ1-2
clone size: NA
CDR3 DNA: TGCGCCAGCAGCTTGCCGACAGGCCAAAACTATGGCTACACCTTC
CDR3 protein: CASSLPTGQNYGYTF

D gene: NA
V gene: TRBV2
J gene: TRBJ1-3
clone size: NA
CDR3 DNA: TGTGCCAGCAGCGCGAATGGTAGGGACAACACCATATATTTT
CDR3 protein: CASSANGRDNTIYF

D gene: NA
V gene: TRBV3-1/TRBV3-2
J gene: TRBJ1-1
clone size: NA
CDR3 DNA: TGTGCCAGCAGCCAAGATCCGGGACACTCGAACACTGAAGCTTTCTTT
CDR3 protein: CASSQDPGHSNTEAFF

D gene: TRBD2
V gene: TRBV7-2
J gene: TRBJ2-7
clone size: few
CDR3 DNA: TGTGCCAGCAGCTTAGGACTAGCGGGAGCCCAAACCTACGAGCAGTACTTC
CDR3 protein: CASSLGLAGAQTYEQYF

D gene: NA
V gene: TRBV30
J gene: TRBJ1-1
clone size: NA
CDR3 DNA: TGTGCCTGGAGTGTATTTCCCCCTGAAGCTTTCTTT
CDR3 protein: CAWSVFPPEAFF

D gene: TRBD1
V gene: TRBV6-5
J gene: TRBJ2-7
clone size: NA
CDR3 DNA: TGTGCCAGCAGTTCTCCGGGACAGGGAAGAGACGAGCAGTACTTC
CDR3 protein: CASSSPGQGRDEQYF

D gene: NA
V gene: TRBV27
J gene: TRBJ1-6
clone size: NA
CDR3 DNA: TGTGCCAGCAGTTTGGGGGGCTGGTCACCCCTCCACTTT
CDR3 protein: CASSLGGWSPLHF

D gene: NA
V gene: TRBV11-1
J gene: TRBJ2-3
clone size: NA
CDR3 DNA: TGTGCCAGCAGCCTGACTAGGGAGGGCACAGATACGCAGTATTTT
CDR3 protein: CASSLTREGTDTQYF

D gene: TRBD2
V gene: TRBV7-3
J gene: TRBJ2-1
clone size: NA
CDR3 DNA: TGTGCCAGCAGCTTAGGTGCGGGGGTAAACAATGAGCAGTTCTTC
CDR3 protein: CASSLGAGVNNEQFF

D gene: TRBD2
V gene: TRBV7-9
J gene: TRBJ2-1
clone size: NA
CDR3 DNA: TGTGCCAGCAGCTCTTCTAGCGGGAGAGGGGACAATGAGCAGTTCTTC
CDR3 protein: CASSSSSGRGDNEQFF

D gene: NA
V gene: TRBV7-2
J gene: TRBJ2-3
clone size: NA
CDR3 DNA: TGTGCCAGCAGCTTATCGCCGAGCACAGATACGCAGTATTTT
CDR3 protein: CASSLSPSTDTQYF

D gene: NA
V gene: TRBV18
J gene: TRBJ1-1
clone size: NA
CDR3 DNA: TGTGCCAGCTCACCAGGGGGGGTTGCGAACACTGAAGCTTTCTTT
CDR3 protein: CASSPGGVANTEAFF

D gene: NA
V gene: TRBV6-2/TRBV6-3
J gene: TRBJ1-5
clone size: NA
CDR3 DNA: TGTGCCAGCAGTTACTTAGGCGGCGGCAATCAGCCCCAGCATTTT
CDR3 protein: CASSYLGGGNQPQHF

D gene: NA
V gene: TRBV18
J gene: TRBJ2-7
clone size: NA
CDR3 DNA: TGTGCCAGCTCCCCCGCTAGCAACTACGAGCAGTACTTC
CDR3 protein: CASSPASNYEQYF

D gene: NA
V gene: TRBV7-3
J gene: TRBJ2-7
clone size: NA
CDR3 DNA: TGTGCCAGCAGCCCGGGTCGCGCGGGCGAGCAGTACTTC
CDR3 protein: CASSPGRAGEQYF

D gene: TRBD2
V gene: TRBV7-8
J gene: TRBJ2-3
clone size: NA
CDR3 DNA: TGTGCCAGCAGGCAAGGACTAGCGGGGATCACAGATACGCAGTATTTT
CDR3 protein: CASRQGLAGITDTQYF

D gene: TRBD2
V gene: TRBV19
J gene: TRBJ2-3
clone size: NA
CDR3 DNA: TGTGCCAGTACCACTTCCTCTAGCGGGAGGAAGTCTAGCACAGATACGCAGTATTTT
CDR3 protein: CASTTSSSGRKSSTDTQYF

D gene: NA
V gene: TRBV30
J gene: TRBJ1-4
clone size: NA
CDR3 DNA: TGTGCCTGGAGTGTAAGGGGTCTGGCAACTAATGAAAAACTGTTTTTT
CDR3 protein: CAWSVRGLATNEKLFF

D gene: NA
V gene: TRBV10-1
J gene: TRBJ2-1
clone size: NA
CDR3 DNA: TGCGCCAGCAGTGATGGGCTAGTTGGTGAGCAGTTCTTC
CDR3 protein: CASSDGLVGEQFF

D gene: NA
V gene: TRBV6-2/TRBV6-3
J gene: TRBJ1-1
clone size: NA
CDR3 DNA: TGTGCCAGCAGTTTCGAGGGAAACACTGAAGCTTTCTTT
CDR3 protein: CASSFEGNTEAFF

D gene: NA
V gene: TRBV28
J gene: TRBJ1-1
clone size: NA
CDR3 DNA: TGTGCCAGCACCTCGAACACTGAAGCTTTCTTT
CDR3 protein: CASTSNTEAFF

D gene: NA
V gene: TRBV11-1
J gene: TRBJ2-5
clone size: NA
CDR3 DNA: TGTGCCAGCAGCTTAGAACCAAACCAAGAGACCCAGTACTTC
CDR3 protein: CASSLEPNQETQYF

D gene: NA
V gene: TRBV14
J gene: TRBJ2-5
clone size: NA
CDR3 DNA: TGTGCCAGCAGCCAAGATCTTCCCAGGACCCAGTACTTC
CDR3 protein: CASSQDLPRTQYF

D gene: NA
V gene: TRBV7-8
J gene: TRBJ1-5
clone size: once
CDR3 DNA: TGTGCCAGCAGCCCCCGACAGAGTAGCAATCAGCCCCAGCATTTT
CDR3 protein: CASSPRQSSNQPQHF

D gene: NA
V gene: TRBV4-2
J gene: TRBJ2-7
clone size: NA
CDR3 DNA: TGTGCCAGCAGCCAAAGACTAGTGCGCGAGCAGTACTTC
CDR3 protein: CASSQRLVREQYF

D gene: NA
V gene: TRBV24-1
J gene: TRBJ2-1
clone size: NA
CDR3 DNA: TGTGCCACCAGTGATTTGCAGGAAAACAATGAGCAGTTCTTC
CDR3 protein: CATSDLQENNEQFF

D gene: NA
V gene: TRBV19
J gene: TRBJ2-3
clone size: NA
CDR3 DNA: TGTGCCAGTAGTATCTTGTGGCTAGCAGGAGGCACAGATACGCAGTATTTT
CDR3 protein: CASSILWLAGGTDTQYF

D gene: NA
V gene: TRBV6-5
J gene: TRBJ1-1
clone size: NA
CDR3 DNA: TGTGCCAGCAGTTTCAGGGGTTACACTGAAGCTTTCTTT
CDR3 protein: CASSFRGYTEAFF

D gene: NA
V gene: TRBV18
J gene: TRBJ2-2
clone size: few
CDR3 DNA: TGTGCCAGCTCACAAACCTTACAGAACACCGGGGAGCTGTTTTTT
CDR3 protein: CASSQTLQNTGELFF

D gene: NA
V gene: TRBV5-1
J gene: TRBJ2-1
clone size: NA
CDR3 DNA: TGCGCCAGCAGCCCCGCCATCGCCCAGGGATCTGAGCAGTTCTTC
CDR3 protein: CASSPAIAQGSEQFF

D gene: TRBD2
V gene: TRBV7-2
J gene: TRBJ2-1
clone size: NA
CDR3 DNA: TGTGCCAGCAGCACATCTAGCGGGGGGACCCATGAGCAGTTCTTC
CDR3 protein: CASSTSSGGTHEQFF

D gene: TRBD2
V gene: TRBV7-2
J gene: TRBJ2-7
clone size: once
CDR3 DNA: TGTGCCAGCAGCTCACGACTAGCGGGAGGGCCCCCCTACGAGCAGTACTTC
CDR3 protein: CASSSRLAGGPPYEQYF

D gene: NA
V gene: TRBV18
J gene: TRBJ2-3
clone size: NA
CDR3 DNA: TGTGCCAGCTCACCCAGAGGAGTCAGCACAGATACGCAGTATTTT
CDR3 protein: CASSPRGVSTDTQYF

D gene: TRBD2
V gene: TRBV27
J gene: TRBJ2-2
clone size: NA
CDR3 DNA: TGTGCCAGCAGGCTAGCGGGGGGCGTCACCGGGGAGCTGTTTTTT
CDR3 protein: CASRLAGGVTGELFF

D gene: NA
V gene: TRBV30
J gene: TRBJ2-7
clone size: NA
CDR3 DNA: TGTGCCTGGAGGGACCCGAGCTCCTACGAGCAGTACTTC
CDR3 protein: CAWRDPSSYEQYF

D gene: NA
V gene: TRBV7-2
J gene: TRBJ1-1
clone size: few
CDR3 DNA: TGTGCCAGCTCAAAAGGGGTAAACACTGAAGCTTTCTTT
CDR3 protein: CASSKGVNTEAFF

D gene: NA
V gene: TRBV7-3
J gene: TRBJ2-4
clone size: NA
CDR3 DNA: TGTGCCAGCAGCTTGACTGGCACGGGGGAAAACATTCAGTACTTC
CDR3 protein: CASSLTGTGENIQYF

D gene: NA
V gene: TRBV20-1
J gene: TRBJ2-5
clone size: NA
CDR3 DNA: TGCAGTGCTAGTTCACCAATTGAGCAAGAGACCCAGTACTTC
CDR3 protein: CSASSPIEQETQYF

D gene: NA
V gene: TRBV3-1/TRBV3-2
J gene: TRBJ1-2
clone size: NA
CDR3 DNA: TGTGCCAGCAGCCAAGGGTCTGTGAGGAGCTACACCTTC
CDR3 protein: CASSQGSVRSYTF

D gene: TRBD2
V gene: TRBV11-1
J gene: TRBJ2-3
clone size: NA
CDR3 DNA: TGTGCCAGCAGCTTAGAACTAGCGGTATACACAGATACGCAGTATTTT
CDR3 protein: CASSLELAVYTDTQYF

D gene: TRBD1
V gene: TRBV6-1
J gene: TRBJ2-1
clone size: NA
CDR3 DNA: TGTGCCAGCAGTGGAGCGGACAGGGGGTGGAACAATGAGCAGTTCTTC
CDR3 protein: CASSGADRGWNNEQFF

D gene: NA
V gene: TRBV27
J gene: TRBJ2-7
clone size: NA
CDR3 DNA: TGTGCCAGCAGTTTATCTCAGGCAGGGCTCTACGAGCAGTACTTC
CDR3 protein: CASSLSQAGLYEQYF

D gene: TRBD2
V gene: TRBV7-9
J gene: TRBJ2-3
clone size: NA
CDR3 DNA: TGTGCCAGCAGCGTAGGGTCTAGCGGGGGGAGCACAGATACGCAGTATTTT
CDR3 protein: CASSVGSSGGSTDTQYF

D gene: NA
V gene: TRBV7-3
J gene: TRBJ2-7
clone size: NA
CDR3 DNA: TGTGCCAGCAGCTTAGCAGGGTCAGGTCATGAGCAGTACTTC
CDR3 protein: CASSLAGSGHEQYF

D gene: TRBD1
V gene: TRBV27
J gene: TRBJ1-6
clone size: NA
CDR3 DNA: TGTGCCAGCAGTTGGGGGACAGGCATGGGTTCACCCCTCCACTTT
CDR3 protein: CASSWGTGMGSPLHF

D gene: NA
V gene: TRBV5-1
J gene: TRBJ2-7
clone size: NA
CDR3 DNA: TGCGCCAGCAGCTCCTTACAGGGCTACGAGCAGTACTTC
CDR3 protein: CASSSLQGYEQYF

D gene: TRBD1
V gene: TRBV28
J gene: TRBJ2-7
clone size: NA
CDR3 DNA: TGTGCCAGTAGACAGGGGGGATCCTACGAGCAGTACTTC
CDR3 protein: CASRQGGSYEQYF

D gene: NA
V gene: TRBV7-2
J gene: TRBJ1-5
clone size: NA
CDR3 DNA: TGTGCCAGCAGCTCCCAGGGCAGTATCAATCAGCCCCAGCATTTT
CDR3 protein: CASSSQGSINQPQHF

D gene: TRBD1
V gene: TRBV27
J gene: TRBJ2-7
clone size: NA
CDR3 DNA: TGTGCCAGCAGGAAGACGCCGGGACAGGGGGTGTACGAGCAGTACTTC
CDR3 protein: CASRKTPGQGVYEQYF

D gene: TRBD2
V gene: TRBV19
J gene: TRBJ2-1
clone size: NA
CDR3 DNA: TGTGCCAGTAGTTTTAATAGCGGGACCCTCTCCTACAATGAGCAGTTCTTC
CDR3 protein: CASSFNSGTLSYNEQFF

D gene: NA
V gene: TRBV10-3
J gene: TRBJ1-6
clone size: once
CDR3 DNA: TGTGCCATCAGTGAGTCGGACATCGGGGATTCACCCCTCCACTTT
CDR3 protein: CAISESDIGDSPLHF

D gene: NA
V gene: TRBV5-1
J gene: TRBJ2-2
clone size: few
CDR3 DNA: TGCGCCAGCAGCCAGGAGCCGTTGGCCGGGGAGCTGTTTTTT
CDR3 protein: CASSQEPLAGELFF